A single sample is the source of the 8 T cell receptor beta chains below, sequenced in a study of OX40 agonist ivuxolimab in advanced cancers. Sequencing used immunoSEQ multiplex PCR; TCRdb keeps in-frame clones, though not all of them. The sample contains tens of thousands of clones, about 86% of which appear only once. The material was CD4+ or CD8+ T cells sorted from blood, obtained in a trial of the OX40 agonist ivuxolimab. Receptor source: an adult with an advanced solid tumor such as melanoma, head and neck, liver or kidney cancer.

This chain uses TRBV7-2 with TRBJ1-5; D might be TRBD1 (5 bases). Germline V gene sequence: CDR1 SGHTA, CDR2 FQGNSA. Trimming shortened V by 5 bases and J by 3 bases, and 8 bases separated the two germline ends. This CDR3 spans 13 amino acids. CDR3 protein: CASSRQSNQPQHF. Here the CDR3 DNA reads TGTGCCAGCAGCCGACAGTCCAATCAGCCCCAGCATTTT.

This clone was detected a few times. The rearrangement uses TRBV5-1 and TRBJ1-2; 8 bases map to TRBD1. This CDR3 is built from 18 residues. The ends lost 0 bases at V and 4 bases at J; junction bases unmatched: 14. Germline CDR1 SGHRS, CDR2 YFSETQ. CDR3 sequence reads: CASSLESRGQGPSYGYTF. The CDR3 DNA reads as TGCGCCAGCAGCTTGGAGTCTCGTGGACAGGGTCCTAGCTATGGCTACACCTTC.

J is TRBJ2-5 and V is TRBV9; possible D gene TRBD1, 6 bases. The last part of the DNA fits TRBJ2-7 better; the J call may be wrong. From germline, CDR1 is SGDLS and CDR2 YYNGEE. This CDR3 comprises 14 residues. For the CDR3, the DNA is TGTGCCAGCAGCGTAACGGACAGCACCTACGAGCAGTACTTC. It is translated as CASSVTDSTYEQYF.

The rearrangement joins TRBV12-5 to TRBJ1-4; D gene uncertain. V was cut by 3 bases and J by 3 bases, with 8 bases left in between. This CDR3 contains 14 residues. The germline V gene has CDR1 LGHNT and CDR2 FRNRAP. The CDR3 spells CASGLGLSNEKLFF. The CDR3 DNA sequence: TGTGCTAGTGGTTTAGGCCTTTCTAATGAAAAACTGTTTTTT.

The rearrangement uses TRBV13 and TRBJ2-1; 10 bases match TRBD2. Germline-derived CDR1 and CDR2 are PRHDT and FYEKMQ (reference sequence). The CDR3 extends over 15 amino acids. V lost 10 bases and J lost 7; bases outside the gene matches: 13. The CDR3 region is CATKPAGGPGNEQFF. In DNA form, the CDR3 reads TGTGCCACCAAACCAGCGGGGGGGCCGGGGAATGAGCAGTTCTTC.

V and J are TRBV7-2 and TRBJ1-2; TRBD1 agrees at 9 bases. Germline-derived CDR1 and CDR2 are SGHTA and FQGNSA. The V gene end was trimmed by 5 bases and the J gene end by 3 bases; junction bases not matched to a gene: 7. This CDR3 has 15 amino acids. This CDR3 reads CASSPTGGGYYGYTF. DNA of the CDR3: TGTGCCAGCAGCCCAACAGGGGGCGGATACTATGGCTACACCTTC.

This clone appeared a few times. The CDR3: CASSQDRRNTEAFF. The CDR3 DNA follows: TGTGCCAGCAGCCAAGATCGACGGAACACTGAAGCTTTCTTT. The chain recombines TRBV4-2 with TRBJ1-1; D remains ambiguous. The CDR3 covers 14 residues. Germline V gene data show CDR1 as LGHNA and CDR2 as YNFKEQ. V was clipped by 0 bases and J by 1 base, with 6 bases between them.

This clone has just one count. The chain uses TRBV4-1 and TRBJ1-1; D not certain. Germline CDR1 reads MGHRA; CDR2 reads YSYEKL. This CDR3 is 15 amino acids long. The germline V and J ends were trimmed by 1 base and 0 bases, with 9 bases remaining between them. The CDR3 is CASSQGWTLNTEAFF. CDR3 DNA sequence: TGCGCCAGCAGCCAAGGTTGGACTTTGAACACTGAAGCTTTCTTT.